This T cell receptor (beta chain) was identified in a study of T cells after yellow fever vaccination. Germline V CDR1 and CDR2: LGHNA, YSLEER. The V end was cut by 1 base, the J end by 6 bases, with 14 bases between. This CDR3 region has 15 residues. Findings of the study overall: Re-detected after boosting: most primary clones, around 96% of CD4 and 80% to 90% of CD8. Overall, a small share of clonotypes was seen in both CD4 and CD8 compartments. High-abundance clonotypes from the bulk population could contaminate FACS-sorted repertoires.

This clonotype has more than one count but fewer than ten. The antigen remains undetermined. UMIs and a universal primer site were added when TCR cDNA was made by 5'RACE template switching. From the 5' RACE reads, TCRdb called clonotypes with MiXCR, one entry per CDR3 protein. This sample carries roughly 310,000 distinct CDR3 sequences, 8.7% of them seen once, and the ten largest clones take under 20%. This TCR derives from a man aged 18 to 29 who received the YFV17D yellow fever vaccine. The chain is built from TRBV4-3 and TRBJ2-3; no clear D gene. The starting material was PBMCs, obtained on the day of the first yellow fever vaccination. CDR3 sequence (DNA): TGCGCCAGCAGCCAAGTGCTAGTTAAATCGGATACGCAGTATTTT. This gives the protein CASSQVLVKSDTQYF.